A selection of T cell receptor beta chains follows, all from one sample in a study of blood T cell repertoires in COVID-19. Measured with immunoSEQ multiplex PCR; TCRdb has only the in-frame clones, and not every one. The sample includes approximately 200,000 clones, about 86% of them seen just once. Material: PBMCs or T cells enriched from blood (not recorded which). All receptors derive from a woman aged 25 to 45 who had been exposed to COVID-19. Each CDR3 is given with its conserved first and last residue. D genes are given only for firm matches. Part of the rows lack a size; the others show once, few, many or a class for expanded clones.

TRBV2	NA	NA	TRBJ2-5	TGTGCCAGCTCCGGGGAATTCCAAGAGACCCAGTACTTC	CASSGEFQETQYF
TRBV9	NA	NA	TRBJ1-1	TGTGCCAGCAGCGGCAGGACAACCACGAGTGAAGCTTTCTTT	CASSGRTTTSEAFF
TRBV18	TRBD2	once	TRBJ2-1	TGTGCCAGCTCACTCCAGCGGGGGCGCAACAATGAGCAGTTCTTC	CASSLQRGRNNEQFF
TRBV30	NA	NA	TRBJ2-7	TGTGCCTGGAGTGTCTCCGGCTCCTACGAGCAGTACTTC	CAWSVSGSYEQYF
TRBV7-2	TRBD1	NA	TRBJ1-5	TGTGCCAGCGACAGGGGTTATAGCAATCAGCCCCAGCATTTT	CASDRGYSNQPQHF
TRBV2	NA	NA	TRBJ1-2	TGTGCCAGCAGTGAAACCAGGGGCTATGGCTACACCTTC	CASSETRGYGYTF
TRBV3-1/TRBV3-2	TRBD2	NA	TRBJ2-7	TGTGCCAGCAGCCAAGGAGCTAGCGGGGGGCCAAGACCCTACGAGCAGTACTTC	CASSQGASGGPRPYEQYF
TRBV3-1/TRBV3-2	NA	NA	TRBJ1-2	TGTGCCAGCAGCCAAGAGGGGCCAGGGGAACCCCTGACTTATAGTGGCTACACCTTC	CASSQEGPGEPLTYSGYTF
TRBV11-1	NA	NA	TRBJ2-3	TGTGCCAGCAGCTTGCTAGCCCCCATCACAGATACGCAGTATTTT	CASSLLAPITDTQYF
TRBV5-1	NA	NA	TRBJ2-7	TGCGCCAGCAGCTTGGGAGACAACGAGCAGTACTTC	CASSLGDNEQYF
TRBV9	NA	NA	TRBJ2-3	TGTGCCAGCAGCGTAGGACCTCAACAGGGTACGGATACGCAGTATTTT	CASSVGPQQGTDTQYF
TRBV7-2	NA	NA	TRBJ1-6	TGTGCCAGCAGCTTATTTAGAGGTGCATATTCACCCCTCCACTTT	CASSLFRGAYSPLHF
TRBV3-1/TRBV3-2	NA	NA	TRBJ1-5	TGTGCCAGCAGCCAGACATCCAGGGGTAGCAATCAGCCCCAGCATTTT	CASSQTSRGSNQPQHF
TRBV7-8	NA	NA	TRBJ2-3	TGTGCCAGTGGTGTGGCGGGGGCCAGCACAGATACGCAGTATTTT	CASGVAGASTDTQYF